Sequencing of this T cell receptor beta chain was carried out in a study of T cells after yellow fever vaccination. Broader study findings: Booster sampling recovered most clones from primary vaccination (around 97% CD4, 80% to 90% CD8). Secondary responses were weaker yet peaked faster, day 5 versus 15.

This clonotype was detected only a few times. Its specificity is not known. CDR1 and CDR2 from the germline V gene are SQVTM and ANQGSEA. Trimming pared 4 bases from V and 7 bases from J, leaving 9 bases between. The CDR3 has 11 residues. One entry per CDR3 protein results from TCRdb running MiXCR on the 5' RACE reads. The sample lists about 220,000 distinct CDR3 sequences; approximately 3% were seen once. The clonotype originates from a young man who received the YFV17D yellow fever vaccine. The chain combines TRBV29-1 with TRBJ2-3; D uncertain. The sample was CD4+ T cells sorted from PBMCs, taken 10 days after the yellow fever booster vaccination. CDR3 sequence (DNA): TGCAGCGTTGCCGATCTGAATACGCAGTATTTT. Amino acids: CSVADLNTQYF.